This entry lists 20 T cell receptor beta chains sequenced from one sample in a study of beta chain features in type 1 diabetes. The entirety of the isolated RNA underwent reverse transcription, so expressed TCRB transcripts were sequenced. The table came from immunoSEQ multiplex PCR; TCRdb's copy has only in-frame clones and leaves some out. The sample has 900,000 or so clones, 17% seen once. The sequenced sample was naive CD4+ T cells from blood. Receptor source: a young woman in good health.

This sequence joins TRBV6-6 and TRBJ1-4, with D uncertain. Germline V gene sequence: CDR1 MNHNY, CDR2 SVGAGI (reference sequence). Trimming took off 6 bases at V and 4 bases at J, with 12 bases between the two ends. The CDR3 sequence is 14 residues long. In DNA form, the CDR3 reads TGTGCCAGCAGCCCTGGACGGCGTAATGAAAAACTGTTTTTT. This codes for CASSPGRRNEKLFF.

This clone was found a few times. The sample contains more than one DNA sequence encoding this CDR3. The chain combines TRBV18 with TRBJ1-1; D not resolved. V dropped 2 bases and J dropped 1 base, with 8 bases sitting between them. The CDR3 covers 14 residues. The germline V gene has CDR1 KGHSH and CDR2 LQKENI. CDR3 region: CASSPSGGNTEAFF. CDR3 nucleotides: TGTGCCAGCTCACCAAGTGGTGGGAACACTGAAGCTTTCTTT. Full variable domain (outside the CDR3, taken from reference TRBV18 and TRBJ1-1): NAGVMQNPRHLVRRRGQEARLRCSPMKGHSHVYWYRQLPEEGLKFMVYLQKENIIDESGMPKERFSAEFPKEGPSILRIQQVVRGDSAAYFCASSPSGGNTEAFFGQGTRLTVV.

The chain joins TRBV28 to TRBJ2-1; tentative D call: TRBD1 (5 bases). V gave up 8 bases and J gave up 2 bases, with 10 bases separating them. Germline CDR1 and CDR2: MDHEN and SYDVKM. CDR3 size: 13 residues. CDR3 sequence: CASGASPYNEQFF. In DNA, the CDR3 is TGTGCCAGCGGGGCGTCGCCCTACAATGAGCAGTTCTTC.

V and J are TRBV7-6 and TRBJ2-7, with a tentative D call TRBD2 (6 bases). In germline, CDR1 is SGHVS, CDR2 FNYEAQ. V was cut by 1 base and J by 12 bases, with 19 bases left in between. This CDR3 is built from 14 residues. CDR3 coding DNA: TGTGCCAGCAGCTTAGTATCCACAGCGGGCGGGTTGTACTTC. It encodes CASSLVSTAGGLYF.

This clone has just a few counts. The chain uses TRBV5-1 and TRBJ2-7; TRBD2 agrees at 7 bases. The CDR3 is 19 amino acids. Germline CDR1 reads SGHRS; CDR2 reads YFSETQ. With V trimmed by 4 bases and J by 3 bases, 22 bases remained unmatched. CDR3 sequence reads: CASSDGRLASRLRDYEQYF. CDR3 DNA: TGCGCCAGCAGCGACGGGAGGTTAGCGTCTCGACTTCGGGACTACGAGCAGTACTTC.

The chain carries TRBV6-1 and TRBJ1-5; D call uncertain. Germline V CDR1 and CDR2: MNHNS, SASEGT. With 8 bases removed from V and 5 bases from J, the gap between germline ends came to 16 bases. This CDR3 contains 14 residues. The CDR3 sequence: CASLWRENHQPQHF. The CDR3, as DNA: TGTGCCAGCCTGTGGCGGGAGAATCATCAGCCCCAGCATTTT.

The rearrangement uses TRBV20-1 and TRBJ1-2, with no clear D. Between the trimmed V and J ends, which lost 3 bases and 6 bases, there was a span of 8 bases. The CDR3 spans 11 residues. Germline-derived CDR1 and CDR2 are DFQATT and SNEGSKA (reference sequence). In nucleotides, the CDR3 is TGCAGTGCTAGTTTAAATGATGGCTACACCTTC. It specifies CSASLNDGYTF.

V gene TRBV18 combines with J gene TRBJ2-1; D possibly corresponds to TRBD2 (7 bases). Trimming removed 6 bases from V and 3 bases from J, with 21 bases in between. In germline, CDR1 is KGHSH, CDR2 LQKENI. The CDR3 covers 17 residues. For the CDR3, the DNA is TGTGCCAGCTCCCGGATCGGGGGCGGGAGAGGCTACAATGAGCAGTTCTTC. This sequence encodes CASSRIGGGRGYNEQFF. The full variable domain, its missing parts supplied by reference TRBV18 and TRBJ2-1, is NAGVMQNPRHLVRRRGQEARLRCSPMKGHSHVYWYRQLPEEGLKFMVYLQKENIIDESGMPKERFSAEFPKEGPSILRIQQVVRGDSAAYFCASSRIGGGRGYNEQFFGPGTRLTVL.

This clone was seen a few times. The chain has TRBV2 and TRBJ2-3; 7 positions match TRBD2. Germline V gene sequence: CDR1 SNHLY, CDR2 FYNNEI. The CDR3 runs to 14 residues. Losses at the gene ends were 4 bases for V and 6 bases for J; bases not matched to a gene: 7. The CDR3 DNA sequence: TGTGCCAGCAGTGTGGCGGGAGTGACTGATACGCAGTATTTT. Translated, it gives CASSVAGVTDTQYF.

The chain combines TRBV28 with TRBJ2-7, with a possible D match to TRBD1 (5 bases). The CDR3 runs to 14 residues. CDR1 and CDR2 (germline): MDHEN, SYDVKM. The V end was cut by 8 bases, the J end by 1 base, with 15 bases between. The CDR3 nucleotides are TGTGCCAGCTTTACGGGCAGGGCGTCCTACGAGCAGTACTTC. Protein sequence: CASFTGRASYEQYF.

This clone was counted only a few times. The same CDR3 is also encoded by other DNA sequences in this sample. V usage is TRBV15 and J usage is TRBJ1-2; TRBD1 matches at 7 bases. The CDR3 extends over 12 amino acids. CDR1 is LNHNV, CDR2 YYDKDF, per germline (reference sequence). V gave up 6 bases and J gave up 4 bases; unmatched junction bases: 2. In DNA form, the CDR3 reads TGTGCCACCAGTAGGGACAGCTATGGCTACACCTTC. Translating gives CATSRDSYGYTF.

V and J are TRBV28 and TRBJ2-2; D remains ambiguous. The germline V gene encodes CDR1 MDHEN and CDR2 SYDVKM. V was clipped by 6 bases and J by 4 bases, with 12 bases between them. The CDR3 loop spans 14 amino acids. CDR3 protein: CASSPDRITGELFF. In DNA form, the CDR3 reads TGTGCCAGCAGCCCCGACCGGATCACCGGGGAGCTGTTTTTT.

The V and J genes are TRBV20-1 and TRBJ2-2; no clear D gene. Germline assignment: CDR1 DFQATT and CDR2 SNEGSKA (reference sequence). The V and J ends lost 0 bases and 9 bases respectively, with 5 bases between them. The CDR3 contains 11 residues. As DNA, the CDR3 is TGCAGTGCTAGAGATGGTAGGGAGCTGTTTTTT. Protein product: CSARDGRELFF.

This clone was picked up a small number of times. The chain links TRBV18 to TRBJ2-6, with 11 nucleotides matching TRBD1. The trim removed 3 bases at V and 0 bases at J, leaving 4 bases unmatched. The germline CDR1 and CDR2 sequences are KGHSH and LQKENI. The CDR3 is 18 amino acids. This CDR3 is CASSPGTGGFSGANVLTF. CDR3 coding DNA: TGTGCCAGCTCACCGGGGACAGGGGGTTTCTCTGGGGCCAACGTCCTGACTTTC.

This clone was counted a few times. This chain links TRBV19 with TRBJ2-1; TRBD2 matches at 10 bases. Germline trimming cut 3 bases from V and 3 bases from J; bases unmatched to any gene: 2. There are 15 residues in the CDR3. CDR1 is LNHDA and CDR2 is SQIVND in the germline V gene (reference sequence). The CDR3 bases are TGTGCCAGTAGTATGAGGACTAGCGGCTACAATGAGCAGTTCTTC. Its translation: CASSMRTSGYNEQFF.

A single count supports this clone. The chain uses TRBV7-9 and TRBJ2-7; 11 nucleotides agree with TRBD2. The CDR3 spans 18 residues. Looked up from germline, CDR1 is SEHNR and CDR2 is FQNEAQ (reference sequence). J lost 5 bases, V lost 5 bases, and 17 bases had no gene match. The CDR3 protein is CASSGRRGTASGGNEQYF. In nucleotides, the CDR3 is TGTGCCAGCAGCGGAAGGCGGGGCACGGCTAGCGGGGGGAACGAGCAGTACTTC.

The chain has TRBV19 and TRBJ2-3; D remains ambiguous. The CDR3 extends over 15 amino acids. Germline V CDR1 and CDR2: LNHDA, SQIVND (reference sequence). Trimming stripped 4 bases from V and 6 bases from J, with 17 bases between. CDR3 DNA: TGTGCCAGTAGTACTCAGCTTCGGTCTTACGATACGCAGTATTTT. Translation: CASSTQLRSYDTQYF.

The genes are TRBV7-9 and TRBJ2-3; 7 bases fit TRBD2. This CDR3 is 14 amino acids long. The V gene end was trimmed by 8 bases and the J gene end by 2 bases; junction bases not matched to a gene: 7. CDR1 SEHNR and CDR2 FQNEAQ come from the germline V gene (reference sequence). CDR3 nucleotides: TGTGCCAGCGCGACGGGGGGTCACACAGATACGCAGTATTTT. This sequence encodes CASATGGHTDTQYF. The variable domain in full, with the rest retrieved from reference TRBV7-9 and TRBJ2-3, is DTGVSQNPRHKITKRGQNVTFRCDPISEHNRLYWYRQTLGQGPEFLTYFQNEAQLEKSRLLSDRFSAERPKGSFSTLEIQRTEQGDSAMYLCASATGGHTDTQYFGPGTRLTVL.

This clone was seen only a few times. This rearrangement joins TRBV6-6 to TRBJ2-1; no clear D gene. The germline V gene encodes CDR1 MNHNY and CDR2 SVGAGI (reference sequence). This CDR3 region has 13 residues. V was trimmed by 0 bases and J by 7 bases, leaving 7 bases between them. CDR3 region: CASSYSKENEQFF. Written as DNA, the CDR3 is TGTGCCAGCAGTTACTCGAAGGAAAATGAGCAGTTCTTC.

This clone was found a few times. Written as DNA, the CDR3 is TGTGCCAGCAGTAATGAGAGGTTTGAGCAGTACTTC. It encodes CASSNERFEQYF. This chain connects TRBV7-9 to TRBJ2-7; D not resolved. V dropped 6 bases and J dropped 7 bases, with 13 bases sitting between them. Germline V CDR1 and CDR2: SEHNR, FQNEAQ (reference sequence). The CDR3 length is 12 residues.